This T cell receptor beta chain was retrieved from a study of T cell responses to AZD1222 COVID-19 vaccine. Study-level points and caveats: Following two doses of AZD1222, Spike-specific TCR breadth and depth rose. Baseline seropositivity occurred in only a handful of AZD1222 recipients. After the peak T cell response, and only then, were repertoires sampled.

V lost 1 base and J 5 bases, leaving 1 base between the germline ends. CDR3 size: 11 residues. Here immunoSEQ multiplex PCR was the method, and the copy in TCRdb shows in-frame clones only, minus some. The data contain approximately 42,000 clones, approximately 90% of them singletons. Details on this clone: What it binds is unknown. In the same sample, other DNA sequences code for this CDR3.

The V gene is TRBV12-3 or TRBV12-4, the J gene TRBJ2-3; D is undetermined. The TCR sequence derives from an adult who received the AZD1222 COVID-19 vaccine. The material sequenced was peripheral blood, taken 28 days after the second AZD1222 dose. The CDR3, as DNA: TGTGCCAGCAGTTTAGGAGATACGCAGTATTTT. Its protein product is CASSLGDTQYF.